The clone carrying this T cell receptor beta chain was counted ten times or more. Its antigen is currently unknown. Blood mononuclear cells were expanded for approximately 3 days using either OKT3 anti-CD3 antibody or CD3/CD28 beads. Anti-CD19 bispecific antibody cocultures served as comparators for TRBV sequencing. The data belong to a study of beta chain bispecific antibodies for T cell cancers. General study findings and limits: Most targeted TRBV signal came from the leukemia cell line cells, not normal T cells. Versus anti-CD19, anti-TRBV12 exposure cut the TRBV12-3 share of TRBV signal by about 99%.

Trimming cost V 1 base and J 0 bases; bases outside gene matches: 3. The CDR3 consists of 16 residues. The germline V gene has CDR1 SGHRS and CDR2 YFSETQ. MiXCR, applied by TCRdb to the 5' RACE reads, yields one record per CDR3 protein. This sample has 7,000 to 9,500 distinct CDR3 sequences, with 2% to 2.5% found just once. The sample was T cells from a healthy donor cultured with Jurkat leukemia cells, taken from a culture containing an anti-CD19 bispecific antibody. The chain employs TRBV5-1 and TRBJ2-3, with 9 bases lining up with TRBD2. This TCR came from a human donor in good health. Some clones in this sample may be carry-over from other donors' samples. The CDR3 spells CASSLPSGASTDTQYF. The DNA for the CDR3 is TGCGCCAGCAGCTTGCCTAGCGGGGCTAGCACAGATACGCAGTATTTT.